These 24 T cell receptor beta chains were sequenced from one sample in a study of blood T cell repertoires in COVID-19. Profiled with immunoSEQ multiplex PCR; TCRdb holds only in-frame clones, not every one. This table has under 450,000 clones, roughly 90% appearing once. The sequenced sample was peripheral blood. The source of these receptors is a woman aged 40-49 years with COVID-19, enrolled during active disease.

The CDR3 here is CASSTGSLGGTPGEQYF. CDR3 sequence (DNA): TGTGCCAGCAGTACCGGTAGCTTGGGGGGTACGCCGGGCGAGCAGTACTTC. The rearrangement links TRBV28 to TRBJ2-7; D may be TRBD2 (6 bases). The CDR3 sequence is 17 residues long. Germline loops: CDR1 MDHEN, CDR2 SYDVKM. V lost 5 bases, J lost 6 bases, and 26 bases lay in between. Filled out from reference TRBV28 and TRBJ2-7, the complete variable domain reads DVKVTQSSRYLVKRTGEKVFLECVQDMDHENMFWYRQDPGLGLRLIYFSYDVKMKEKGDIPEGYSVSREKKERFSLILESASTNQTSMYLCASSTGSLGGTPGEQYFGPGTRLTVT.

The chain joins TRBV30 to TRBJ2-1; D gene ambiguous. The V end was cut by 3 bases, the J end by 0 bases, with 15 bases between. There are 16 residues in the CDR3. The germline CDR1 and CDR2 sequences are GTSNPN and SVGIG (reference sequence). CDR3 DNA: TGTGCCTGGAGCACCTTGACTTTCAGCTCCTACAATGAGCAGTTCTTC. The encoded protein is CAWSTLTFSSYNEQFF.

This clone has only one observation. V and J are TRBV6-6 and TRBJ1-2, with D uncertain. CDR3 length equals 14 residues. Trimming pared 0 bases from V and 6 bases from J, leaving 11 bases between. CDR1 is MNHNY and CDR2 is SVGAGI in the germline V gene (reference sequence). Written as DNA, the CDR3 is TGTGCCAGCAGTTACTCGGAGGGCTCCAATGGCTACACCTTC. Translated: CASSYSEGSNGYTF.

The chain is built from TRBV2 and TRBJ1-1; D unresolved. CDR3 length: 13 residues. Germline assignment: CDR1 SNHLY and CDR2 FYNNEI. V was pared by 7 bases and J by 0 bases, with 9 bases between. The CDR3 reads CASNKEMNTEAFF. CDR3 bases: TGTGCCAGCAATAAGGAGATGAACACTGAAGCTTTCTTT.

The chain couples TRBV9 to TRBJ1-4; 7 bases are shared with TRBD1. The CDR3 has 14 amino acids. Trimming at V came to 2 bases and at J to 3 bases, leaving 1 base not matched to a gene. Germline CDR1 reads SGDLS; CDR2 reads YYNGEE. The CDR3 nucleotides read TGTGCCAGCAGCGTTCAGGGGGCTAATGAAAAACTGTTTTTT. Encoded protein: CASSVQGANEKLFF.

V and J are TRBV27 and TRBJ2-3; 11 bases are shared with TRBD1. Germline lookup yields CDR1 MNHEY and CDR2 SMNVEV (reference sequence). CDR3 size: 14 residues. After removal of 2 bases from V and 8 bases from J, the junction contained 3 bases not matched to a gene. CDR3 bases: TGTGCCAGCAGTTTAAGGGACAGGGGGAGTACGCAGTATTTT. This codes for CASSLRDRGSTQYF.

The chain uses TRBV28 and TRBJ1-1; the D gene is possibly TRBD1 (6 bases). The CDR3 has 14 amino acids. V was clipped by 6 bases and J by 1 base, with 12 bases between them. Germline CDR1 reads MDHEN; CDR2 reads SYDVKM. CDR3 nucleotide sequence: TGTGCCAGCAGACCGACAGGAAGGAACACTGAAGCTTTCTTT. Encoded protein: CASRPTGRNTEAFF.

The chain joins TRBV12-3 or TRBV12-4 to TRBJ1-1, with D hard to call. The CDR3 loop spans 12 amino acids. The V gene lost 5 bases and the J gene lost 5 bases, with 9 bases spanning the gap. The CDR3 spells CASSRYRTEAFF. The CDR3 DNA sequence: TGTGCCAGCAGTAGATATAGAACTGAAGCTTTCTTT.

The chain combines TRBV14 with TRBJ1-1; D is perhaps TRBD1 (6 bases). V gave up 1 base and J gave up 0 bases, with 9 bases separating them. Germline V lookup: CDR1 SGHDN, CDR2 FVKESK. This CDR3 comprises 15 residues. The DNA for the CDR3 is TGTGCCAGCAGCCAAGTCGCAGGGGTGAACACTGAAGCTTTCTTT. Residues: CASSQVAGVNTEAFF.

The CDR3 region is CASSPDRSSGANVLTF. CDR3 in DNA: TGTGCCAGCAGCCCGGACAGAAGCTCTGGGGCCAACGTCCTGACTTTC. This chain links TRBV5-8 with TRBJ2-6; weak D call: TRBD1 (6 bases). Germline CDR1 reads SGHTS; CDR2 reads YDEGEE. The CDR3 loop spans 16 amino acids. V was pared by 4 bases and J by 0 bases, with 11 bases between.

The rearrangement links TRBV28 to TRBJ1-2; no clear D. Trimming took 4 bases from V and 4 from J, leaving 13 bases between them. Germline V lookup: CDR1 MDHEN, CDR2 SYDVKM. CDR3 length: 14 residues. The CDR3 spells CASSSTRAGYGYTF. The CDR3 nucleotides read TGTGCCAGCAGTTCGACAAGGGCGGGCTATGGCTACACCTTC.

The chain carries TRBV7-2 and TRBJ1-5, with a weak D call TRBD1 (5 bases). Trimming cost V 1 base and J 9 bases, with 10 bases left between them. In germline, CDR1 is SGHTA, CDR2 FQGNSA. This CDR3 is 13 amino acids long. CDR3 in amino acids: CASSLEGLSPQHF. CDR3 sequence (DNA): TGTGCCAGCAGCTTAGAGGGACTGTCGCCCCAGCATTTT.

Worth noting for this clone: This sample also contains other DNA sequences that code for the same CDR3. The V gene is TRBV2, the J gene TRBJ1-5; D gene uncertain. Trimming left V 3 bases short and J 4 bases short, with 7 bases between. This CDR3 region has 13 residues. Per the germline V gene, CDR1 is SNHLY and CDR2 is FYNNEI. CDR3 amino acids: CASSDNSNQPQHF. CDR3 nucleotide sequence: TGTGCCAGCAGTGATAACAGTAATCAGCCCCAGCATTTT.

The V call is TRBV5-1, the J call TRBJ2-1; 14 positions agree with TRBD2. Germline loops: CDR1 SGHRS, CDR2 YFSETQ. The CDR3 totals 17 residues. Losses at the gene ends were 2 bases for V and 8 bases for J; bases not matched to a gene: 9. Here the CDR3 reads CASSFGLAGGRGDEQFF. The CDR3 region has the DNA TGCGCCAGCAGCTTCGGACTAGCGGGAGGCCGGGGTGATGAGCAGTTCTTC.

This clone was observed once. The chain joins TRBV7-9 to TRBJ1-1, with D hard to call. CDR3 size: 14 residues. V was shortened by 3 bases and J by 1 base, with 9 bases between the two germline ends. CDR1 SEHNR and CDR2 FQNEAQ come from the germline V gene (reference sequence). CDR3 loop: CASSFGGRNTEAFF. The CDR3, as DNA: TGTGCCAGCAGCTTTGGTGGCAGGAACACTGAAGCTTTCTTT.

CDR3 nucleotide sequence: TGTGCCAGCAGTTATCTAGCGGGAGGCTCTGAGCAGTTCTTC. Translation gives CASSYLAGGSEQFF. The V gene is TRBV6-2 or TRBV6-3, the J gene TRBJ2-1; 11 bases match TRBD2. CDR1 and CDR2 from the germline V gene are MNHEY and SVGEGT. V trimming: 3 bases; J trimming: 9 bases; junction bases outside the gene matches: 4. CDR3 length: 14 amino acids.

This rearrangement joins TRBV28 to TRBJ2-2; 9 bases match TRBD1. The CDR3 covers 16 residues. With V trimmed by 5 bases and J by 1 base, 5 bases remained unmatched. Germline V CDR1 and CDR2: MDHEN, SYDVKM. The CDR3 DNA sequence: TGTGCCAGCAGTATAGGACAGGGGCTGAACACCGGGGAGCTGTTTTTT. Protein: CASSIGQGLNTGELFF.

This chain links TRBV5-6 with TRBJ1-2; TRBD1 matches at 8 bases. Per germline, CDR1 SGHDT and CDR2 YYEEEE. This CDR3 spans 13 amino acids. Trimming at V came to 4 bases and at J to 3 bases, leaving 2 bases not matched to a gene. The CDR3 bases are TGTGCCAGCAGCCCACAGGGGGACTATGGCTACACCTTC. It specifies CASSPQGDYGYTF.

This chain links TRBV7-3 with TRBJ2-7; 7 bases line up with TRBD2. V trimming: 4 bases; J trimming: 7 bases; junction bases outside the gene matches: 13. This CDR3 comprises 15 residues. CDR1 SGHTA and CDR2 FQGTGA come from the germline V gene. This CDR3 is CASSSEGTTGGEQYF. CDR3 sequence (DNA): TGTGCCAGCAGCTCGGAAGGGACTACGGGGGGTGAGCAGTACTTC.

V gene TRBV7-9 combines with J gene TRBJ2-1; 12 bases fit TRBD2. Trimming cost V 1 base and J 7 bases; bases outside gene matches: 8. This CDR3 comprises 17 residues. Germline V lookup: CDR1 SEHNR, CDR2 FQNEAQ (reference sequence). The CDR3 nucleotides are TGTGCCAGCAGCTTAGTAAGGACTAGCGGGGCCCTTAATGAGCAGTTCTTC. This codes for CASSLVRTSGALNEQFF.

The V gene is TRBV9, the J gene TRBJ1-5; 11 nucleotides align to TRBD1. The CDR3 covers 15 residues. The trim removed 4 bases at V and 6 bases at J, leaving 6 bases unmatched. Germline values: CDR1 SGDLS, CDR2 YYNGEE. CDR3 loop: CASSRGTGGFQPQHF. CDR3 nucleotide sequence: TGTGCCAGCAGCCGGGGGACAGGGGGATTTCAGCCCCAGCATTTT.

The chain combines TRBV18 with TRBJ1-2; D not resolved. There are 16 residues in the CDR3. The germline gives CDR1 KGHSH, CDR2 LQKENI. Trimming pared 3 bases from V and 6 bases from J, leaving 20 bases between. The CDR3 spells CASSPPPGTIGHGYTF. The CDR3 DNA sequence: TGTGCCAGCTCACCCCCGCCGGGAACAATCGGTCATGGCTACACCTTC.

V usage is TRBV19 and J usage is TRBJ1-4, with D possibly TRBD1 on 6 matching bases. The CDR3 runs to 14 residues. V lost 4 bases and J 0 bases, leaving 6 bases between the germline ends. Looked up from germline, CDR1 is LNHDA and CDR2 is SQIVND (reference sequence). CDR3 coding DNA: TGTGCCAGTAGTAGACAGGCAACTAATGAAAAACTGTTTTTT. Amino acid sequence: CASSRQATNEKLFF.

The rearrangement uses TRBV15 and TRBJ2-3, with TRBD1 identical over 10 bases. The CDR3 is 16 residues long. The V gene end was trimmed by 6 bases and the J gene end by 6 bases; junction bases not matched to a gene: 12. The germline CDR1 and CDR2 sequences are LNHNV and YYDKDF (reference sequence). The CDR3 region is CATSIPGQGTSDTQYF. CDR3 nucleotide sequence: TGTGCCACCAGTATCCCGGGACAGGGGACCTCGGATACGCAGTATTTT.